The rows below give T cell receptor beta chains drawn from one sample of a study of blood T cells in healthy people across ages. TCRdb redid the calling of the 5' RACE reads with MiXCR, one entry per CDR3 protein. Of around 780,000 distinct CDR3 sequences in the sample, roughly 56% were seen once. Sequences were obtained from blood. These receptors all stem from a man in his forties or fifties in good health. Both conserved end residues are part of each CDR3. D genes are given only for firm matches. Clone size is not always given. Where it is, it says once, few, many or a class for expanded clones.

CDR3: CASSWTTRSNEQYF; DNA: TGCGCCAGCAGCTGGACAACAAGAAGTAACGAGCAGTACTTC; J: TRBJ2-7; size: .; V: TRBV5-1; D: .
CDR3: CASSHRLQSSYNEQFF; DNA: TGTGCCAGCAGCCACCGACTGCAAAGCTCCTACAATGAGCAGTTCTTC; J: TRBJ2-1; size: .; V: TRBV7-3; D: .
CDR3: CSAGQGSQETQYF; DNA: TGCAGTGCTGGCCAGGGTTCCCAAGAGACCCAGTACTTC; J: TRBJ2-5; size: few; V: TRBV20-1; D: .
CDR3: CSVEDWRGRSSYEQYF; DNA: TGCAGCGTTGAAGACTGGAGGGGGCGGAGCTCCTACGAGCAGTACTTC; J: TRBJ2-7; size: .; V: TRBV29-1; D: .
CDR3: CASNLDWPGVYEQYF; DNA: TGTGCCAGCAACTTAGATTGGCCGGGAGTCTACGAGCAGTACTTC; J: TRBJ2-7; size: .; V: TRBV7-2; D: .
CDR3: CSARQTNEKLFF; DNA: TGCAGTGCTAGACAGACTAATGAAAAACTGTTTTTT; J: TRBJ1-4; size: .; V: TRBV20-1; D: .
CDR3: CSVEEGTSTDTQYF; DNA: TGCAGCGTTGAAGAGGGGACAAGCACAGATACGCAGTATTTT; J: TRBJ2-3; size: .; V: TRBV29-1; D: .
CDR3: CASEEGPVTSTDTQYF; DNA: TGCGCCTCGGAGGAGGGGCCGGTGACTAGCACAGATACGCAGTATTTT; J: TRBJ2-3; size: .; V: TRBV6-1; D: .
CDR3: CATSRGGTYQPQHF; DNA: TGTGCCACCAGCAGAGGCGGGACATATCAGCCCCAGCATTTT; J: TRBJ1-5; size: .; V: TRBV15; D: .
CDR3: CSVGSGASGYNEQYF; DNA: TGCAGCGTTGGTTCTGGGGCTAGCGGATACAATGAGCAGTACTTC; J: TRBJ2-7; size: .; V: TRBV29-1; D: TRBD2
CDR3: CSVEGAIQFF; DNA: TGCAGCGTTGAGGGGGCGATCCAGTTCTTC; J: TRBJ2-1; size: few; V: TRBV29-1; D: .
CDR3: CASSQEASMSYGYTF; DNA: TGTGCCAGCAGCCAAGAGGCAAGCATGTCCTATGGCTACACCTTC; J: TRBJ1-2; size: many; V: TRBV4-2; D: .
CDR3: CAWSGGVQETQYF; DNA: TGTGCCTGGAGTGGGGGGGTCCAAGAGACCCAGTACTTC; J: TRBJ2-5; size: .; V: TRBV30; D: .
CDR3: CSASGTGGFNSPLHF; DNA: TGCAGTGCCTCCGGGACAGGGGGCTTTAATTCACCCCTCCACTTT; J: TRBJ1-6; size: .; V: TRBV20-1; D: TRBD1
CDR3: CASSRRGGASNYGYTF; DNA: TGTGCCAGCAGCCGAAGGGGAGGGGCCTCTAACTATGGCTACACCTTC; J: TRBJ1-2; size: .; V: TRBV3-1; D: .
CDR3: CAGQRDRGRGWNYGYTF; DNA: TGTGCCGGACAGAGGGACAGGGGGCGCGGGTGGAACTATGGCTACACCTTC; J: TRBJ1-2; size: .; V: TRBV6-1; D: TRBD1
CDR3: CASSLGMQRDFYGYTF; DNA: TGTGCCAGCAGCTTAGGCATGCAGAGAGACTTCTATGGCTACACCTTC; J: TRBJ1-2; size: few; V: TRBV13; D: .
CDR3: CASSDGTEQFF; DNA: TGTGCCAGCAGCGACGGAACTGAGCAGTTCTTC; J: TRBJ2-1; size: once; V: TRBV11-2; D: .
CDR3: CASSLVTRHSYNEQFF; DNA: TGCGCCAGCAGCTTGGTAACACGACACTCCTACAATGAACAGTTCTTC; J: TRBJ2-1; size: .; V: TRBV5-1; D: .
CDR3: CASSRSGGHQPQHF; DNA: TGTGCCAGCAGTCGATCAGGGGGACATCAGCCCCAGCATTTT; J: TRBJ1-5; size: .; V: TRBV6-5; D: TRBD1
CDR3: CASNPGGGNYGYTF; DNA: TGTGCCAGCAACCCAGGCGGGGGTAACTATGGCTACACCTTC; J: TRBJ1-2; size: few; V: TRBV7-2; D: .
CDR3: CASSQGGRGYTF; DNA: TGTGCCAGCAGCCAAGGCGGGAGGGGCTACACCTTC; J: TRBJ1-2; size: few; V: TRBV7-9; D: .
CDR3: CASSSLDRFYTEAFF; DNA: TGTGCCAGCAGTTCCCTGGACAGGTTTTACACTGAAGCTTTCTTT; J: TRBJ1-1; size: .; V: TRBV27; D: TRBD1
CDR3: CASNIDINTGELFF; DNA: TGCGCCAGCAATATCGACATAAACACCGGGGAGCTGTTTTTT; J: TRBJ2-2; size: .; V: TRBV5-1; D: .
CDR3: CASSATSGRETQYF; DNA: TGTGCCAGCAGCGCGACTAGCGGGAGAGAGACCCAGTACTTC; J: TRBJ2-5; size: few; V: TRBV7-2; D: TRBD2
CDR3: CSARELEAYDGYTF; DNA: TGCAGTGCTAGAGAACTAGAAGCATACGATGGCTACACCTTC; J: TRBJ1-2; size: few; V: TRBV20-1; D: .
CDR3: CASVLAGDAYEQYF; DNA: TGTGCCAGCGTCTTAGCGGGAGACGCCTACGAGCAGTACTTC; J: TRBJ2-7; size: .; V: TRBV7-2; D: TRBD2
CDR3: CASILLTTGSPAGANVLTF; DNA: TGTGCCAGCATCCTCCTCACAACGGGCTCCCCGGCTGGGGCCAACGTCCTGACTTTC; J: TRBJ2-6; size: few; V: TRBV2; D: .
CDR3: CASSSARDRGMNEQFF; DNA: TGTGCCAGCAGCTCAGCCCGGGACAGGGGTATGAATGAGCAGTTCTTT; J: TRBJ1-1; size: .; V: TRBV7-6; D: TRBD1
CDR3: CASKVEPDLNEQFF; DNA: TGTGCCAGCAAAGTTGAGCCCGACCTTAATGAGCAGTTCTTC; J: TRBJ2-1; size: many; V: TRBV2; D: .
CDR3: CSVRQEHYEQYF; DNA: TGCAGCGTTAGGCAGGAACACTACGAGCAGTACTTC; J: TRBJ2-7; size: .; V: TRBV29-1; D: .
CDR3: CASGIADEQFF; DNA: TGTGCCAGCGGGATAGCGGATGAGCAGTTCTTC; J: TRBJ2-1; size: .; V: TRBV2; D: .
CDR3: CSASRTDTQYF; DNA: TGCAGTGCTTCGAGGACAGATACGCAGTATTTT; J: TRBJ2-3; size: .; V: TRBV20-1; D: .
CDR3: CASSLLGGGEAFF; DNA: TGTGCCAGCAGTTTGCTCGGGGGGGGAGAAGCTTTCTTT; J: TRBJ1-1; size: .; V: TRBV28; D: .
CDR3: CSALPSGRKGEQFF; DNA: TGCAGTGCACTTCCTAGCGGGAGAAAGGGTGAGCAGTTCTTC; J: TRBJ2-1; size: .; V: TRBV20-1; D: TRBD2
CDR3: CASSPSAGVWGKSEQFF; DNA: TGTGCCAGCAGCCCGTCAGCTGGGGTGTGGGGCAAAAGTGAGCAGTTCTTC; J: TRBJ2-1; size: .; V: TRBV7-2; D: .
CDR3: CASSSGAPNTEAFF; DNA: TGTGCCAGCAGTTCGGGGGCTCCGAACACTGAAGCTTTCTTT; J: TRBJ1-1; size: .; V: TRBV12-3/TRBV12-4; D: .
CDR3: CASSLRGDRFPHYGYTF; DNA: TGTGCCAGCAGTTTAAGGGGGGACAGGTTCCCACACTATGGCTACACCTTC; J: TRBJ1-2; size: .; V: TRBV28; D: TRBD1
CDR3: CASSLQGSTNEKLFF; DNA: TGCGCCAGCAGCTTGCAGGGCTCAACTAATGAAAAACTGTTTTTT; J: TRBJ1-4; size: few; V: TRBV5-1; D: .
CDR3: CASSPTAANEILFF; DNA: TGTGCCAGCAGTCCGACAGCAGCTAATGAAATACTGTTTTTT; J: TRBJ1-4; size: .; V: TRBV12-3/TRBV12-4; D: .